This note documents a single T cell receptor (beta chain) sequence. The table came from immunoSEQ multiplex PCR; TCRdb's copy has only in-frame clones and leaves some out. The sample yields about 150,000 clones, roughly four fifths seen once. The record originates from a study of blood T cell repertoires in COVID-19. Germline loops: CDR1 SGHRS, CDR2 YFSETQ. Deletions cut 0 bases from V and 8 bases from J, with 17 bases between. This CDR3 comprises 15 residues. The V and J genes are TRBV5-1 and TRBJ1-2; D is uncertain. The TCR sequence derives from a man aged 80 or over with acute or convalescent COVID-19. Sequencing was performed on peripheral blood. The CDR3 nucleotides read TGCGCCAGCAGCTTGGAAGTGCCCCCCTCACAAGGCTACACCTTC. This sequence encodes CASSLEVPPSQGYTF.